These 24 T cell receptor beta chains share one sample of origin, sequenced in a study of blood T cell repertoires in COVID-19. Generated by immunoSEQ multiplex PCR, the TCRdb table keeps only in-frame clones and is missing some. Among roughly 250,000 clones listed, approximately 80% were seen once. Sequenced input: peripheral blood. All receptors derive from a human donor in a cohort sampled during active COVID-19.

The CDR3 DNA reads as TGCGCCAGCACCCCCAACCCATCACTGGAGAACTCCGGTGGAGCCAAAAACATTCAGTACTTC. Its translation: CASTPNPSLENSGGAKNIQYF. The gene calls are TRBV10-2 and TRBJ2-4; D gene uncertain. Trimming stripped 7 bases from V and 0 bases from J, with 31 bases between. This CDR3 spans 21 amino acids. The V gene's germline CDR1 is WSHSY and CDR2 SAAADI.

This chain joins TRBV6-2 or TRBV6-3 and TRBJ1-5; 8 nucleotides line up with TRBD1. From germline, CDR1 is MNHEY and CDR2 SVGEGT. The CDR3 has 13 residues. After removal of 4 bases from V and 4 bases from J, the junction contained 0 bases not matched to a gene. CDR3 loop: CASSWTGNQPQHF. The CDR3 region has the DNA TGTGCCAGCAGTTGGACAGGGAATCAGCCCCAGCATTTT.

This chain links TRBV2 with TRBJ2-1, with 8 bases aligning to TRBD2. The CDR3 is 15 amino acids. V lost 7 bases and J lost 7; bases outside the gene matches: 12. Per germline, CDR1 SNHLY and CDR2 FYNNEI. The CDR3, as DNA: TGTGCCAGCATTGGCTCCGGGAGGGCCTCGAATGAGCAGTTCTTC. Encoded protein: CASIGSGRASNEQFF.

The CDR3 DNA sequence: TGCGCCAGCAGCCAAGAGGGGGCAGGGAACACTGAAGCTTTCTTT. It specifies CASSQEGAGNTEAFF. The chain joins TRBV4-3 to TRBJ1-1; possible D gene TRBD1, 6 bases. The CDR3 contains 15 residues. V lost 0 bases, J lost 1 base, and 9 bases lay in between. From germline, CDR1 is LGHNA and CDR2 YSLEER.

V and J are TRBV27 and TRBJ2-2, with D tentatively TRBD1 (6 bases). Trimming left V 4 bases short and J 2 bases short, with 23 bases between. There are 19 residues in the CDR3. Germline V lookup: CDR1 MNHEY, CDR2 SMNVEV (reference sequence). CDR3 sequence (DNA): TGTGCCAGCAGTTCCCAGGGGTTAGGGGTCCTATTTAACACCGGGGAGCTGTTTTTT. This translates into CASSSQGLGVLFNTGELFF.

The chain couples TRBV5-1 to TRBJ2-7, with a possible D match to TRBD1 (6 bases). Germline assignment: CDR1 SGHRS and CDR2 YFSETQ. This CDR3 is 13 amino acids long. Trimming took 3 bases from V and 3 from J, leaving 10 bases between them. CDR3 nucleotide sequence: TGCGCCAGCAGCTGGCGGACAGACTACGAGCAGTACTTC. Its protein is CASSWRTDYEQYF.

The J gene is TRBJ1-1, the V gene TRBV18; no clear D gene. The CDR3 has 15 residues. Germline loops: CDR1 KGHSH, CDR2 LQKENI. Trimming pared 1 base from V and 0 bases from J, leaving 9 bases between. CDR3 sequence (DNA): TGTGCCAGCTCACCACGGGCGAGCATGAACACTGAAGCTTTCTTT. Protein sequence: CASSPRASMNTEAFF.

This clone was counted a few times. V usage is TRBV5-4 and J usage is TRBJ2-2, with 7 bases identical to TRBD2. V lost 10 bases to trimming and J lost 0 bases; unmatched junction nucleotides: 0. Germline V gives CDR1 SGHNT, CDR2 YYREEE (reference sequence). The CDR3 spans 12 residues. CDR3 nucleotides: TGTGCCGGGGGGGCGAACACCGGGGAGCTGTTTTTT. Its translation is CAGGANTGELFF.

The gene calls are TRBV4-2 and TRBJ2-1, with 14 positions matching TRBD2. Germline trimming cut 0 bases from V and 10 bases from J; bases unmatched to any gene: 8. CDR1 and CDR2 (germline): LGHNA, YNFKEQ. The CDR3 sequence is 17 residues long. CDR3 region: CASSQEIGLAGGWEQFF. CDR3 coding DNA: TGTGCCAGCAGCCAAGAAATCGGACTAGCGGGAGGTTGGGAGCAGTTCTTC.

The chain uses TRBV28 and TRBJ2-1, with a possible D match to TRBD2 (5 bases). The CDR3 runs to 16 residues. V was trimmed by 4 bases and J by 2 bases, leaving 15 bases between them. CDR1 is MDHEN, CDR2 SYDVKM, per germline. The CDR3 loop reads CASSSRAASTYNEQFF. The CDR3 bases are TGTGCCAGCAGTTCGCGGGCTGCGTCTACCTACAATGAGCAGTTCTTC.

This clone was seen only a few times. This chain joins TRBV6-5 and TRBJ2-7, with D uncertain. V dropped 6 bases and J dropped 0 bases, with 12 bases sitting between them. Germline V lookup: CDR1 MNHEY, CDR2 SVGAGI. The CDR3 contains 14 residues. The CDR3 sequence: CASRALYLSYEQYF. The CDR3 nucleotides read TGTGCCAGCAGAGCTTTATATCTCTCCTACGAGCAGTACTTC.

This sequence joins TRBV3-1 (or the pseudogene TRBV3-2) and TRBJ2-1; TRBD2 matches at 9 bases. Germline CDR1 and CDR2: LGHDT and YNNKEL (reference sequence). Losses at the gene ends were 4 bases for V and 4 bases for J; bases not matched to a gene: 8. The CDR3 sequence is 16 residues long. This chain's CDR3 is CASSRLTSGTYNEQFF. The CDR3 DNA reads TGTGCCAGCAGCCGCCTGACTAGCGGTACTTACAATGAGCAGTTCTTC.

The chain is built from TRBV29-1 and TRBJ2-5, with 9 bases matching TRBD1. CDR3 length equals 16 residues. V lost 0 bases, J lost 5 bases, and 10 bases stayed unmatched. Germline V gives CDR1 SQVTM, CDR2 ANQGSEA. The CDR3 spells CSVEDAGQGRKETQYF. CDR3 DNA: TGCAGCGTTGAAGACGCGGGACAGGGAAGAAAGGAGACCCAGTACTTC.

CDR3 loop: CASSGQGRETQYF. CDR3 DNA: TGTGCCAGCAGCGGACAGGGTCGGGAGACCCAGTACTTC. The chain employs TRBV5-8 and TRBJ2-5; TRBD1 matches at 8 bases. The CDR3 sequence is 13 residues long. V shed 4 bases, J shed 5 bases, and the junction held 4 bases outside the gene matches. Per germline, CDR1 SGHTS and CDR2 YDEGEE.

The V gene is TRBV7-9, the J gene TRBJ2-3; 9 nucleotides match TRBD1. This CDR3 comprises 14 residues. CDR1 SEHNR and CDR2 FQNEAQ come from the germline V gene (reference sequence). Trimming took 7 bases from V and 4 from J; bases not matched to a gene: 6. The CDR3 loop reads CASTGTGSSDTQYF. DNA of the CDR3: TGTGCCAGCACCGGGACAGGGTCGTCAGATACGCAGTATTTT.

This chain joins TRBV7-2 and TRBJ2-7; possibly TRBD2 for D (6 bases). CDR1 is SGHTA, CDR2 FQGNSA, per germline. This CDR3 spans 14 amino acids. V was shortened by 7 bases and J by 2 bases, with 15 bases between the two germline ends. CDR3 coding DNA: TGTGCCAGCACAATATGGGGGGTACCCTACGAGCAGTACTTC. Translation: CASTIWGVPYEQYF.

CDR3 sequence: CASGLRVGAPSFYGYTF. The CDR3 coding sequence is TGTGCTAGTGGTTTGCGGGTCGGAGCTCCCTCCTTCTATGGCTACACCTTC. The rearrangement links TRBV12-5 to TRBJ1-2; D not certain. The V end was cut by 2 bases, the J end by 4 bases, with 20 bases between. CDR3 length equals 17 residues. The V gene's germline CDR1 is LGHNT and CDR2 FRNRAP.

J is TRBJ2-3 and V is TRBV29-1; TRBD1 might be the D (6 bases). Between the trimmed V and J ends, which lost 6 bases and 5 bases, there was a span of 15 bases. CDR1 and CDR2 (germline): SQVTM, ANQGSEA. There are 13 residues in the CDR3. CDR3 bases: TGCAGCGTGGATGGGGGCCGCAGAGATACGCAGTATTTT. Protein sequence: CSVDGGRRDTQYF.

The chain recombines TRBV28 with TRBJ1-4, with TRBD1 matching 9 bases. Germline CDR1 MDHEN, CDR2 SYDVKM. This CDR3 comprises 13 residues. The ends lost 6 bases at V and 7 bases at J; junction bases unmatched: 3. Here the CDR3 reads CASRKTGGEKLFF. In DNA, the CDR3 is TGTGCCAGCAGAAAGACAGGGGGTGAAAAACTGTTTTTT.

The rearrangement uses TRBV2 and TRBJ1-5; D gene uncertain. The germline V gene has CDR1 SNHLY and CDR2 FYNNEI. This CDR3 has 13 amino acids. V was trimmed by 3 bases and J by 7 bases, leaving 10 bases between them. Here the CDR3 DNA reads TGTGCCAGCAGTGACGGGTTATGGCAGCCCCAGCATTTT. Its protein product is CASSDGLWQPQHF.

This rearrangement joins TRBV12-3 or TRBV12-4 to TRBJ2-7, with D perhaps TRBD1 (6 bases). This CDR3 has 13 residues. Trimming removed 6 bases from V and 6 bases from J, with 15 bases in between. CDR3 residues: CASRTTGGGEQYF. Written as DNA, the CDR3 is TGTGCCAGCAGGACGACAGGTGGGGGCGAGCAGTACTTC.

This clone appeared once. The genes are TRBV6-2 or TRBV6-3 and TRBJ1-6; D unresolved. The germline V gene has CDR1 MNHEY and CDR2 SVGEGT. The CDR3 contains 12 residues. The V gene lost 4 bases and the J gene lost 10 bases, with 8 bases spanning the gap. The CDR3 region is CASSSEVSPLHF. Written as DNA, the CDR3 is TGTGCCAGCAGTTCCGAGGTGTCACCCCTCCACTTT.

CDR3 nucleotide sequence: TGCGCCAGCAGCTTGGCCAGGGACAGAGAAGCTTTCTTT. Translating gives CASSLARDREAFF. V usage is TRBV5-1 and J usage is TRBJ1-1; 7 nucleotides align to TRBD1. V lost 0 bases, J lost 8 bases, and 4 bases stayed unmatched. The CDR3 extends over 13 amino acids. Germline CDR1 is SGHRS and CDR2 is YFSETQ.

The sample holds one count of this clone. CDR3 sequence reads: CASSITGATNEKLFF. The CDR3 DNA follows: TGTGCCAGTAGTATAACAGGGGCAACTAATGAAAAACTGTTTTTT. The chain joins TRBV19 to TRBJ1-4; 7 nucleotides match TRBD1. Germline-derived CDR1 and CDR2 are LNHDA and SQIVND (reference sequence). V trimming: 2 bases; J trimming: 0 bases; junction bases outside the gene matches: 0. CDR3 length equals 15 residues. Looking up the rest from reference TRBV19 and TRBJ1-4 gives the full variable domain: DGGITQSPKYLFRKEGQNVTLSCEQNLNHDAMYWYRQDPGQGLRLIYYSQIVNDFQKGDIAEGYSVSREKKESFPLTVTSAQKNPTAFYLCASSITGATNEKLFFGSGTQLSVL.